This TCR beta chain derives from a study of T cell repertoires in cytomegalovirus infection. Study at large: CMV infection plus the matching HLA type was flagged by public TCR beta signatures. Findings of the study overall: Identification of carriers of CMV plus the relevant HLA was performed using cumulative public TCR beta family frequency.

This clonotype was seen a few times. Its antigen is currently unknown. The CDR3 consists of 17 residues. The V segment lost 4 bases and the J segment 4 bases; nucleotides outside the gene matches: 12. Germline V gene data show CDR1 as SEHNR and CDR2 as FQNEAQ (reference sequence). TCRdb re-called the reads through MiXCR, storing one row per CDR3 protein. The sample records around 440,000 distinct CDR3 sequences, approximately 10% being singletons. The chain employs TRBV7-9 and TRBJ2-1, with TRBD2 identical over 8 bases. The sequenced material came from PBMCs. The TCR originated in a human donor in good health (CMV status not recorded). Some clones in this sample may be carry-over from other donors' samples. CDR3 coding DNA: TGTGCCAGCAGCTCCGTCGTTCCGGCTAGCGGGTACAATGAGCAGTTCTTC. Its protein product is CASSSVVPASGYNEQFF. Full variable domain (missing parts from reference TRBV7-9 and TRBJ2-1): DTGVSQNPRHKITKRGQNVTFRCDPISEHNRLYWYRQTLGQGPEFLTYFQNEAQLEKSRLLSDRFSAERPKGSFSTLEIQRTEQGDSAMYLCASSSVVPASGYNEQFFGPGTRLTVL.